This is a list of T cell receptor beta chains from one sample in a study of blood T cell repertoires in COVID-19. Sequencing used immunoSEQ multiplex PCR; TCRdb keeps in-frame clones, though not all of them. Of over 250,000 clones in the sample, approximately 88% were seen once. The sample comprised peripheral blood. These receptors all come from a human donor with COVID-19, enrolled during active disease. The donor label of this sample is uncertain. The CDR3 runs from the conserved cysteine through the conserved F or W. The D gene is left open where the match is weak. Clone sizes are given selectively: once, few, many, or a class where the clone is expanded.

size: NA; J: TRBJ2-1; D: TRBD2; V: TRBV11-3; DNA: TGTGCCAGCAGCCCAAGGAGATCTAGCGGGAGTGAAAATGAGCAGTTCTTC; CDR3: CASSPRRSSGSENEQFF
size: NA; J: TRBJ2-3; D: NA; V: TRBV19; DNA: TGTGCCAGTAGTACTTCCCGGGGCACAGATACGCAGTATTTT; CDR3: CASSTSRGTDTQYF
size: NA; J: TRBJ1-1; D: NA; V: TRBV28; DNA: TGTGCCAGCAGTTTTTCCAGGACTGACACTGAAGCTTTCTTT; CDR3: CASSFSRTDTEAFF
size: once; J: TRBJ2-5; D: NA; V: TRBV3-1/TRBV3-2; DNA: TGTGCCAGCACATCGTTGGGAGTAGGGACCCAGTACTTC; CDR3: CASTSLGVGTQYF
size: NA; J: TRBJ1-1; D: NA; V: TRBV5-4; DNA: TGTGCCAGCAGCTTTATCGGGTCGGGGTTCTGGGCTTTCTTT; CDR3: CASSFIGSGFWAFF
size: NA; J: TRBJ1-1; D: NA; V: TRBV19; DNA: TGTGCCAGTAGTATCTCGGCCGGGGGGTCTGAAGCTTTCTTT; CDR3: CASSISAGGSEAFF
size: NA; J: TRBJ2-1; D: NA; V: TRBV19; DNA: TGTGCCAGTAGTATACTTAGGACTTTTTCCTACAATGAGCAGTTCTTC; CDR3: CASSILRTFSYNEQFF
size: NA; J: TRBJ1-2; D: NA; V: TRBV18; DNA: TGTGCCAGCTCACCAGTCGCTTCGGGTCCCGGGTATGGCTACACCTTC; CDR3: CASSPVASGPGYGYTF
size: NA; J: TRBJ1-6; D: TRBD1; V: TRBV11-2; DNA: TGTGCCAGCAGCTCTCATACGACAGGGATCGGTTCACCCCTCCACTTT; CDR3: CASSSHTTGIGSPLHF
size: NA; J: TRBJ2-7; D: TRBD2; V: TRBV28; DNA: TGTGCCAGCAGTTCCCCTAGCGGGGGCTCCTACGAGCAGTACTTC; CDR3: CASSSPSGGSYEQYF
size: NA; J: TRBJ1-6; D: TRBD1; V: TRBV2; DNA: TGTGCCAGCAGGGAAAACAGGGGCGGATCACCCCTCCACTTT; CDR3: CASRENRGGSPLHF
size: NA; J: TRBJ2-7; D: NA; V: TRBV11-2; DNA: TGTGCCAGCAGCCTGGCGGGACTTTCGGGGGAGCAGTACTTC; CDR3: CASSLAGLSGEQYF
size: NA; J: TRBJ2-2; D: NA; V: TRBV11-2; DNA: TGTGCCAGCAGCTTAGCTGGGCTGTACGGGGAGCTGTTTTTT; CDR3: CASSLAGLYGELFF
size: NA; J: TRBJ1-1; D: TRBD1; V: TRBV9; DNA: TGTGCCAGCAGCGATTATCCGGGACAGGAAGCTTTCTTT; CDR3: CASSDYPGQEAFF
size: NA; J: TRBJ1-5; D: NA; V: TRBV28; DNA: TGTGCCAGCAGCCCCGCGGGGACGGCCGCATTTAGCAATCAGCCCCAGCATTTT; CDR3: CASSPAGTAAFSNQPQHF
size: NA; J: TRBJ1-1; D: NA; V: TRBV3-1/TRBV3-2; DNA: TGTGCCAGCAGCCCCCTTGAGGGGAACACTGAAGCTTTCTTT; CDR3: CASSPLEGNTEAFF
size: NA; J: TRBJ2-1; D: NA; V: TRBV6-5; DNA: TGTGCCAGCAGCGCCACGGAGGGGGCTGGTGAGCAGTTCTTC; CDR3: CASSATEGAGEQFF
size: NA; J: TRBJ1-2; D: NA; V: TRBV3-1/TRBV3-2; DNA: TGTGCCAGCAGCCAGCCCCCGAGGGACTATGGCTACACCTTC; CDR3: CASSQPPRDYGYTF
size: NA; J: TRBJ2-7; D: TRBD1; V: TRBV6-5; DNA: TGTGCCAGCCGCGGACAGGGGGCGTGGTACGAGCAGTACTTC; CDR3: CASRGQGAWYEQYF
size: NA; J: TRBJ2-7; D: NA; V: TRBV6-1; DNA: TGTGCCAGCAGTGAACTAGCGAGGCCCTACGAGCAGTACTTC; CDR3: CASSELARPYEQYF
size: NA; J: TRBJ2-1; D: NA; V: TRBV3-1/TRBV3-2; DNA: TGTGCCAGCACTCGCGGGACCAACCGCTACAATGAGCAGTTCTTC; CDR3: CASTRGTNRYNEQFF
size: NA; J: TRBJ2-7; D: NA; V: TRBV28; DNA: TGTGCCAGCATCTTAAGGACTGGATACGAGCAGTACTTC; CDR3: CASILRTGYEQYF
size: NA; J: TRBJ2-2; D: NA; V: TRBV28; DNA: TGTGCCAGCAGTTCCAGGGTAGGGGCCGGGGAGCTGTTTTTT; CDR3: CASSSRVGAGELFF
size: NA; J: TRBJ2-7; D: TRBD2; V: TRBV5-1; DNA: TGCGCCAGCAGCTCCCTACGCGGGAGTGACGACGAGCAGTACTTC; CDR3: CASSSLRGSDDEQYF
size: NA; J: TRBJ2-1; D: TRBD2; V: TRBV27; DNA: TGTGCCAGCAGTACGCCCAGGCTGGCGGGAGGACGCAATGAGCAGTTCTTC; CDR3: CASSTPRLAGGRNEQFF
size: NA; J: TRBJ1-2; D: NA; V: TRBV7-2; DNA: TGTGCCAGCAGCCTAGCTGGCAGTAAAAACACCTTC; CDR3: CASSLAGSKNTF
size: NA; J: TRBJ1-4; D: NA; V: TRBV27; DNA: TGTGCCAGCAGTTTATCAGCGGGGTATAATGAAAAACTGTTTTTT; CDR3: CASSLSAGYNEKLFF
size: few; J: TRBJ2-3; D: TRBD2; V: TRBV24-1; DNA: TGTGCCACCAGTGACCCCGGACTAGCGGGTGCGGATACGCAGTATTTT; CDR3: CATSDPGLAGADTQYF
size: NA; J: TRBJ2-1; D: TRBD2; V: TRBV28; DNA: TGTGCCAGCACTTCAGCGGGGGGGGCCGATGAGCAGTTCTTC; CDR3: CASTSAGGADEQFF
size: NA; J: TRBJ2-5; D: NA; V: TRBV5-1; DNA: TGCGCCAGCAGCTTGGAGGCCAGGGGGGAAGTGGAGACCCAGTACTTC; CDR3: CASSLEARGEVETQYF
size: few; J: TRBJ2-1; D: NA; V: TRBV4-1; DNA: TGCGCCAGCAGCCAAGAAGGAGCTGGCAGACGGTGGAATGAGCAGTTCTTC; CDR3: CASSQEGAGRRWNEQFF
size: NA; J: TRBJ2-3; D: NA; V: TRBV7-2; DNA: TGTGCCAGCAGCTTAGATGGGACTAGCACAGATACGCAGTATTTT; CDR3: CASSLDGTSTDTQYF
size: NA; J: TRBJ2-7; D: TRBD1; V: TRBV2; DNA: TGTGCCAGCAGTGAAAACAGGGGGCGGGAGCAGTACTTC; CDR3: CASSENRGREQYF
size: NA; J: TRBJ2-5; D: TRBD2; V: TRBV6-8; DNA: TGTGCCAGCACCACAACCGGGACTAGAAAAGAGACCCAGTACTTC; CDR3: CASTTTGTRKETQYF
size: NA; J: TRBJ2-5; D: TRBD2; V: TRBV7-2; DNA: TGTGCCAGCAGCTTAGGGCTAGCGGGTAACCAAGAGACCCAGTACTTC; CDR3: CASSLGLAGNQETQYF
size: NA; J: TRBJ2-5; D: TRBD2; V: TRBV19; DNA: TGTGCCAGTAGTATATCGGGGGGTGAGACCCAGTACTTC; CDR3: CASSISGGETQYF
size: once; J: TRBJ1-1; D: TRBD1; V: TRBV29-1; DNA: TGCAGCGTGCGGACAGGGGCGTCCACTGAAGCTTTCTTT; CDR3: CSVRTGASTEAFF
size: NA; J: TRBJ2-1; D: TRBD2; V: TRBV6-1; DNA: TGTGCCAGCAGTGAACTGGTAGCGGGGTCGTACAATGAGCAGTTCTTC; CDR3: CASSELVAGSYNEQFF
size: few; J: TRBJ1-1; D: TRBD1; V: TRBV10-3; DNA: TGTGCCATCAGTGAGCCCTCGACAGGGCGGGATGGTGAAGCTTTCTTT; CDR3: CAISEPSTGRDGEAFF
size: NA; J: TRBJ1-4; D: NA; V: TRBV27; DNA: TGTGCCAGCTGCCGTTTCCCTCTGGGGACTTCCCAAAAACCGCCTAATGAAAAACTGTTTTTT; CDR3: CASCRFPLGTSQKPPNEKLFF
size: few; J: TRBJ1-1; D: NA; V: TRBV6-2/TRBV6-3; DNA: TGTGCCAGCAGTCAACAAGTGGGAGGATACACTGAAGCTTTCTTT; CDR3: CASSQQVGGYTEAFF
size: NA; J: TRBJ2-2; D: NA; V: TRBV19; DNA: TGTGCGACGAGTCCGAGGAGGGGACCGACCGGGGAGCTGTTTTTT; CDR3: CATSPRRGPTGELFF
size: once; J: TRBJ2-1; D: NA; V: TRBV6-1; DNA: TGTGCCAGCAGTGAAAGCCTCTCTGCCGTCCAAGCAAATGAGCAGTTCTTC; CDR3: CASSESLSAVQANEQFF
size: NA; J: TRBJ1-1; D: TRBD1; V: TRBV30; DNA: TGTGCCTGGAGCTTAGACAGGGTGGTCTCTGAAGCTTTCTTT; CDR3: CAWSLDRVVSEAFF
size: few; J: TRBJ2-5; D: TRBD1; V: TRBV28; DNA: TGTGCCAGCAACCGGGACAGGGAGACCCAGTACTTC; CDR3: CASNRDRETQYF
size: NA; J: TRBJ2-5; D: TRBD1; V: TRBV11-2; DNA: TGTGCCAGCAGCATAAAGACAGGGGGGGACCAAGAGACCCAGTACTTC; CDR3: CASSIKTGGDQETQYF
size: NA; J: TRBJ1-5; D: TRBD1; V: TRBV6-5; DNA: TGTGCCAGCAGACAAGACAGGGGGGACAATCAGCCCCAGCATTTT; CDR3: CASRQDRGDNQPQHF
size: few; J: TRBJ2-7; D: TRBD2; V: TRBV27; DNA: TGTGCCAGCAGTGCCGGGACTAGCGTGGGCTACGAGCAGTACTTC; CDR3: CASSAGTSVGYEQYF
size: NA; J: TRBJ2-7; D: TRBD2; V: TRBV9; DNA: TGTGCCAGCAGCATGGGACTAGCGGCCGACGAGCAGTACTTC; CDR3: CASSMGLAADEQYF
size: NA; J: TRBJ2-2; D: TRBD2; V: TRBV28; DNA: TGTGCCAGCAGCTTTGGACTAGCGGACACCGGGGAGCTGTTTTTT; CDR3: CASSFGLADTGELFF
size: NA; J: TRBJ1-1; D: TRBD1; V: TRBV25-1; DNA: TGTGCCAGCAGGGACAGGGGAATGAACACTGAAGCTTTCTTT; CDR3: CASRDRGMNTEAFF
size: NA; J: TRBJ1-2; D: NA; V: TRBV18; DNA: TGTGCCAGCTCACCTCAAGCGGGGGCGTATTCCCCCAGGGAGGGCTACACCTTC; CDR3: CASSPQAGAYSPREGYTF
size: once; J: TRBJ2-7; D: TRBD1; V: TRBV6-5; DNA: TGTGCCAGCAGTCGGACAGGAGCACCCTACGAGCAGTACTTC; CDR3: CASSRTGAPYEQYF
size: NA; J: TRBJ2-7; D: NA; V: TRBV7-9; DNA: TGTGCCAGCAGCTTAGCGGCACAGCCCTCCTACGAGCAGTACTTC; CDR3: CASSLAAQPSYEQYF
size: NA; J: TRBJ2-7; D: TRBD2; V: TRBV9; DNA: TGTGCCAGCAGCGCGGGACTAGCGGGAGTTTACGAGCAGTACTTC; CDR3: CASSAGLAGVYEQYF